These T cell receptor beta chains were read from a single sample in a study of CD8 T cells in Susac syndrome. Each CDR3 protein gets one entry after TCRdb re-called the immunoSEQ multiplex PCR reads with MiXCR. The sample lists about 210,000 distinct CDR3 sequences, around 96% occurring once. Sequenced sample: CD4+ T cells from PBMCs. The receptor source for this set is a human donor with multiple sclerosis. The CDR3 runs from the conserved cysteine through the conserved F or W. The D gene is left open where the match is weak. Size is omitted from some rows. Given values are once, few, many or a class for expanded clones.

cdr3_aa,cdr3_nt,d_call,clone_size,j_call,v_call
CASSWNTGELFF,TGTGCCAGCAGTTGGAACACCGGGGAGCTGTTTTTT,NA,few,TRBJ2-2,TRBV27
CASSLVRRGGANTQYF,TGTGCCAGCAGCTTAGTGCGGCGGGGGGGAGCTAATACGCAGTATTTT,TRBD2,NA,TRBJ2-3,TRBV7-6
CATSDPKGDYNEQFF,TGTGCCACCAGTGATCCAAAGGGCGATTACAATGAGCAGTTCTTC,NA,NA,TRBJ2-1,TRBV24-1
CASSSDRVYEQYF,TGTGCCAGCAGCTCTGACAGGGTGTACGAGCAGTACTTC,TRBD1,NA,TRBJ2-7,TRBV7-8
CASSLSGADIQYF,TGTGCCAGCAGCTTAAGCGGAGCGGACATTCAGTACTTC,NA,NA,TRBJ2-4,TRBV7-9
CASSLALLGLAGDPYNEQFF,TGTGCCAGCAGCTTAGCGCTTTTGGGACTAGCGGGAGACCCCTACAATGAGCAGTTCTTC,TRBD2,NA,TRBJ2-1,TRBV11-1
CSVSDRGQEQYF,TGCAGCGTTTCAGACAGGGGGCAAGAGCAGTACTTC,TRBD1,NA,TRBJ2-7,TRBV29-1
CSAREGGPPSNEQFF,TGCAGTGCTAGGGAGGGGGGGCCTCCCTCCAATGAGCAGTTCTTC,NA,NA,TRBJ2-1,TRBV20-1
CASSVYGTGATNEKLFF,TGTGCCAGCAGCGTTTACGGGACAGGGGCAACTAATGAAAAACTGTTTTTT,TRBD1,once,TRBJ1-4,TRBV9
CASSTAGVGADTQYF,TGTGCCAGCAGTACAGCGGGAGTCGGCGCAGATACGCAGTATTTT,TRBD2,NA,TRBJ2-3,TRBV12-3/TRBV12-4
CAIRARDTEAFF,TGTGCCATTAGGGCTCGGGACACTGAAGCTTTCTTT,NA,NA,TRBJ1-1,TRBV30
CSALGGQGAYEQYF,TGCAGTGCTTTAGGGGGGCAGGGGGCCTACGAGCAGTACTTC,NA,NA,TRBJ2-7,TRBV20-1
CASRPTGTSSNEQFF,TGTGCCAGCAGACCGACCGGGACTAGTTCCAATGAGCAGTTCTTC,TRBD2,NA,TRBJ2-1,TRBV12-3/TRBV12-4
CASSSTSGSETQYF,TGTGCCAGCAGTTCCACTAGCGGGAGTGAGACCCAGTACTTC,TRBD2,few,TRBJ2-5,TRBV12-3/TRBV12-4
CASSQGGEGYGYTF,TGTGCCAGCAGCCAGGGTGGGGAGGGCTATGGCTACACCTTC,NA,NA,TRBJ1-2,TRBV7-2
CASSLENKNEQFF,TGCGCCAGCAGCTTGGAGAACAAAAATGAGCAGTTCTTC,NA,NA,TRBJ2-1,TRBV5-1
CASSSTRGVEQYF,TGTGCCAGCAGCTCTACCAGGGGTGTCGAGCAGTACTTC,NA,NA,TRBJ2-7,TRBV7-9
CASRPEEPPYEQYF,TGTGCCAGCAGACCAGAGGAACCACCCTACGAGCAGTACTTC,NA,NA,TRBJ2-7,TRBV12-3/TRBV12-4
CASSLVPGELFF,TGTGCCAGCAGCTTAGTTCCCGGGGAGCTGTTTTTT,NA,NA,TRBJ2-2,TRBV7-9
CSVIRLQATGGNEQFF,TGCAGCGTGATACGACTACAGGCTACAGGGGGCAATGAGCAGTTCTTC,TRBD1,NA,TRBJ2-1,TRBV29-1
CASSQDRLAGHNEQFF,TGCGCCAGCAGCCAAGATAGACTAGCGGGGCACAATGAGCAGTTCTTC,TRBD2,NA,TRBJ2-1,TRBV4-1
CASSVKGGQPQHF,TGTGCCAGCAGCGTCAAGGGTGGTCAGCCCCAGCATTTT,NA,once,TRBJ1-5,TRBV7-3
CSVTTTGGEQFF,TGCAGCGTTACAACAACCGGGGGTGAGCAGTTCTTC,NA,NA,TRBJ2-1,TRBV29-1
CASSYWPSGGAGNEQFF,TGTGCCAGCAGTTACTGGCCTAGCGGGGGGGCGGGGAATGAGCAGTTCTTC,TRBD2,NA,TRBJ2-1,TRBV6-5
CAVGMSYNEQFF,TGTGCGGTCGGGATGTCCTACAATGAGCAGTTCTTC,NA,NA,TRBJ2-1,TRBV9
CASTLGPKRYEQYF,TGTGCCAGCACTCTGGGGCCTAAGAGGTACGAGCAGTACTTC,NA,NA,TRBJ2-7,TRBV12-3/TRBV12-4
CASSTFSGTGELFF,TGTGCCAGTTCGACATTCAGCGGCACCGGGGAGCTGTTTTTT,NA,NA,TRBJ2-2,TRBV7-9
CSASAGFSNQPQHF,TGCAGTGCTAGTGCCGGGTTTAGCAATCAGCCCCAGCATTTT,NA,NA,TRBJ1-5,TRBV20-1
CASSEGGDTEAFF,TGCGCCAGCAGCGAGGGTGGGGACACTGAAGCTTTCTTT,NA,NA,TRBJ1-1,TRBV5-1
CASSLGGTNSYEQYF,TGCGCCAGCAGCTTGGGAGGGACGAACTCCTACGAGCAGTACTTC,NA,NA,TRBJ2-7,TRBV5-1
CASGQEATDTQYF,TGTGCCTCAGGACAGGAAGCCACAGATACGCAGTATTTT,TRBD1,once,TRBJ2-3,TRBV3-1
CASEMTNRGLNEQFF,TGTGCCAGCGAAATGACAAACAGGGGTTTGAATGAGCAGTTCTTC,TRBD1,NA,TRBJ2-1,TRBV25-1
CASSQGIQETQYF,TGTGCCAGCAGTCAAGGGATACAAGAGACCCAGTACTTC,NA,NA,TRBJ2-5,TRBV12-3/TRBV12-4
CASRGEGETQYF,TGTGCCAGCAGGGGGGAGGGAGAGACCCAGTACTTC,TRBD2,NA,TRBJ2-5,TRBV27
CASSLVSGEGNEQFF,TGCGCCAGCAGCTTGGTATCGGGAGAGGGGAATGAGCAGTTCTTC,NA,NA,TRBJ2-1,TRBV5-1
CATLWDRRCEQYF,TGTGCCACCCTCTGGGACCGCCGGTGCGAGCAGTACTTC,NA,NA,TRBJ2-7,TRBV24-1
CASSMPSQASDTQYF,TGTGCCAGTAGTATGCCCTCCCAGGCCTCAGATACGCAGTATTTT,NA,NA,TRBJ2-3,TRBV19
CSVDLTGGTDTQYF,TGCAGCGTTGATTTAACAGGGGGCACAGATACGCAGTATTTT,TRBD1,NA,TRBJ2-3,TRBV29-1
CATSRGKDSRFYGYTF,TGTGCCACCAGCAGAGGCAAGGACAGTCGATTTTATGGCTACACCTTC,NA,once,TRBJ1-2,TRBV15
CAWMGDSYEQYF,TGTGCCTGGATGGGGGACAGCTACGAGCAGTACTTC,TRBD1,NA,TRBJ2-7,TRBV30
CASSQGDRLGEKLFF,TGTGCCAGCAGCCAAGGTGACAGGCTGGGGGAAAAACTGTTTTTT,NA,NA,TRBJ1-4,TRBV14